The sequence of this T cell receptor (beta chain) was determined in a study of shared clonotypes between healthy human individuals. DNA at 200 ng, 25,000 to 35,000 T cell genomes, went into sorted-subset replicate PCRs. Profiling relied on immunoSEQ multiplex PCR, and the TCRdb table lists in-frame clones only, not all of them. The data hold millions of clones, with approximately 94% observed a single time. Those who donated were healthy HIV-negative adults, with no recent acute infections or vaccinations reported. This clonotype originated in a man aged 18 to 30 in good health. The sample consisted of naive CD4+ T cells sorted from blood. Subset in this sample: CD45RA+ positively selected.

DNA of the CDR3: TGTGCCAGCAGCTTAGTAGCGGGACGGGAGGGTTTTAGAGAGACCCAGTACTTC. Translated: CASSLVAGREGFRETQYF. The chain couples TRBV7-8 to TRBJ2-5; 8 bases are a match to TRBD2. CDR1 is SGHVS and CDR2 is FQNEAQ in the germline V gene. The CDR3 is 18 residues long. The V segment lost 1 base and the J segment 4 bases; nucleotides outside the gene matches: 14.